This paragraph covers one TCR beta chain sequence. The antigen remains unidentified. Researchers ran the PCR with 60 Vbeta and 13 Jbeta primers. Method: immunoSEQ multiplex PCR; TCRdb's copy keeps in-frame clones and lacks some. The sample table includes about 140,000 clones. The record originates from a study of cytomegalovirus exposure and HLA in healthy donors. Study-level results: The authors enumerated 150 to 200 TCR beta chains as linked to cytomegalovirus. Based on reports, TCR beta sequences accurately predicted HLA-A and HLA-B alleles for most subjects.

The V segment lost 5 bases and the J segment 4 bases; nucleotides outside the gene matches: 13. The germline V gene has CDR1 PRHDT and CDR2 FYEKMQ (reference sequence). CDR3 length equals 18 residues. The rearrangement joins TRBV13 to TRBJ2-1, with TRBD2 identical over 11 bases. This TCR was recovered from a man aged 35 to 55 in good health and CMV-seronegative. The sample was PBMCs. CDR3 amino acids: CASSHEMGLADPYNEQFF. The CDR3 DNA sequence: TGTGCCAGCAGCCATGAAATGGGACTAGCGGACCCTTACAATGAGCAGTTCTTC.